These T cell receptor beta chains were read from a single sample in a study of metastatic and nonmetastatic thyroid tumors. With MiXCR, TCRdb reprocessed the PCR reads. The repertoire holds some 19,000 clones, with about 27% as singletons. Specimen: tumor tissue. All receptors come from a female donor with papillary thyroid cancer or a benign thyroid nodule (not recorded which). Some clones in this sample may be carry-over from other donors' samples. CDR3s include the opening cysteine and the closing phenylalanine or tryptophan. The order of the fields is J gene, D gene, clone size, V gene, CDR3 DNA, CDR3 protein. The D gene is left open where the match is weak. Size values are once, few and many counts, or a class for expanded clones, and some rows have none.

TRBJ2-5,NA,many,TRBV28,TGTGCCAGCAGCCCCCTGGGGAGGTACCAAGAGACCCAGTACTTC,CASSPLGRYQETQYF
TRBJ2-5,TRBD1,NA,TRBV9,TGTGCCAGCAGCCTAGAGTGGGACAGAGAAGAGACCCAGTACTTC,CASSLEWDREETQYF
TRBJ2-1,TRBD2,medium-sized,TRBV4-2,TGTGCCAGCAGCCAAGATCGGAGAGCGGGAGGCTACATCGAGCAGTTCTTC,CASSQDRRAGGYIEQFF
TRBJ2-7,TRBD1,NA,TRBV15,TGTGCCATCATCAGAGATCTCCCCGACAGGGTAACCTACGAGCAGTACTTC,CAIIRDLPDRVTYEQYF
TRBJ2-1,NA,few,TRBV6-5,TGTGCCAGCAGTTACGTTCCGGGTAGGTTCCATGAGCAGTTCTTC,CASSYVPGRFHEQFF
TRBJ1-4,NA,NA,TRBV2,TGTGCCAGCAGTGATCTTGGGCGAGCCCGTGTCGAAAAACTGTTTTTT,CASSDLGRARVEKLFF
TRBJ1-2,NA,NA,TRBV3-1,TGTGCCAGCAGCCCAGGGGACCGCATATTGTACGGCTGCACCTTC,CASSPGDRILYGCTF
TRBJ2-3,TRBD2,NA,TRBV4-2,TGTGCCAGCAGCCCCCGGGGTGGAGCGGGACCCCGTGGAACATATACGCAGTATTTT,CASSPRGGAGPRGTYTQYF
TRBJ1-1,NA,medium-sized,TRBV28,TGTGCCAGCAGTTCACAGGGTTTAAACACTGAAGCTTTCTTT,CASSSQGLNTEAFF
TRBJ1-1,NA,many,TRBV20-1,TGCAGTGCTAAAGTCCCCTCTAAAGCTTTCTTT,CSAKVPSKAFF
TRBJ1-1,NA,NA,TRBV30,TGTGCCTGGAGTGTACGATCCACTGAAGCTTTCTTT,CAWSVRSTEAFF
TRBJ2-7,TRBD1,NA,TRBV2,TGTGCCAGCAGTGATTGGACGGACAGGTCCTACGAGCAGTACTTC,CASSDWTDRSYEQYF
TRBJ1-4,NA,medium-sized,TRBV25-1,TGTGCCAGCAGCGCCCTAGGGTTAAGGGAAAAACTGTTTTTT,CASSALGLREKLFF
TRBJ2-1,NA,NA,TRBV7-3,TGTGCCAGCAGCATGGGGGTGAGCTCCTACAATGAGCAGTTCTTC,CASSMGVSSYNEQFF
TRBJ1-5,NA,many,TRBV12-5,TGTGCTAGTGGTTCACCTCACCCCGCTTCGCTGTGTCAGCCCCAGCATTTT,CASGSPHPASLCQPQHF
TRBJ2-1,NA,few,TRBV6-1,TGTGCCAGCATTGAATTAGGTGGAACCCCGAAGGGGGAGCAGTTCTTC,CASIELGGTPKGEQFF
TRBJ1-5,NA,few,TRBV28,TGTGCCAGCAGTTTATGGGGGGGAGGCCAGCCCCAGCATTTT,CASSLWGGGQPQHF
TRBJ2-7,NA,few,TRBV10-1,TGCGCCAGCAGTGAAGGTCAGGGTTACGAGCAGTACTTC,CASSEGQGYEQYF
TRBJ1-2,NA,medium-sized,TRBV28,TGTGCCAGCAGTGAGTCCCCCAACTATGGCTACACCTTC,CASSESPNYGYTF
TRBJ2-3,NA,NA,TRBV4-1,TGCGCCAGCAGCCAAGGAACCGGAGGCACAGATACGCAGTATTTT,CASSQGTGGTDTQYF
TRBJ2-7,NA,NA,TRBV6-5,TGTGCCAGCAGTTACCACCAGGCTTCCTACGAGCAGTACTTC,CASSYHQASYEQYF
TRBJ1-4,NA,NA,TRBV4-1,TGCGCCAGCAGCCAAACCCTGAGGGAAAAACTGTTTTTT,CASSQTLREKLFF
TRBJ2-7,NA,few,TRBV6-1,TGTGCCAGCAGTGAAGGGGCGGACGGTCCCTACGAGCAGTACTTC,CASSEGADGPYEQYF
TRBJ2-7,NA,NA,TRBV24-1,TGTGCCACCAGTGGTTTTCTGACATGCCAAGACCCCTACGAGCAGTACTTC,CATSGFLTCQDPYEQYF
TRBJ2-3,NA,medium-sized,TRBV4-2,TGTGCCAGCAGCCAGGCCAGATACACAGATACGCAGTATTTT,CASSQARYTDTQYF
TRBJ1-2,TRBD1,medium-sized,TRBV6-1,TGTGCCAGCAGTTCACCGGGACAGGGGCGGTACGGCTACACCTTC,CASSSPGQGRYGYTF
TRBJ2-2,TRBD2,many,TRBV6-5,TGTGCCAGCAGTTACTCTAGCGGGAGGGCCCCCGGGGAGCTGTTTTTT,CASSYSSGRAPGELFF
TRBJ2-7,NA,medium-sized,TRBV11-2,TGTGCCAGCAGCTTAGTAGGGGGACCCGTAGCCTACGAGCAGTACTTC,CASSLVGGPVAYEQYF
TRBJ2-7,NA,NA,TRBV6-2/TRBV6-3,TGTGCCAGCGGTTACGGGGTGGCCTCCTACGAGCAGTACTTC,CASGYGVASYEQYF
TRBJ2-3,TRBD2,medium-sized,TRBV27,TGTGCCAGCAGTTTGCGAGCGGGAGGGCGGGCAGATACGCAGTATTTT,CASSLRAGGRADTQYF
TRBJ2-3,TRBD1,many,TRBV11-1,TGTGCCAGCAGCCCCGGGACAGGTAAACTCACAGATACGCAGTATTTT,CASSPGTGKLTDTQYF
TRBJ2-7,TRBD2,medium-sized,TRBV12-3/TRBV12-4,TGTGCCAGCAGTTTAGTTGGACTAGATAACGAGCAGTACTTC,CASSLVGLDNEQYF
TRBJ1-1,NA,once,TRBV30,TGTGCCTGGAGTATACAACGCCACACTGAAGCTTTCTTT,CAWSIQRHTEAFF
TRBJ2-3,TRBD2,NA,TRBV13,TGTGCCAGCAGCACCCGGGACTATCGGGATCCCACAGATACGCAGTATTTT,CASSTRDYRDPTDTQYF
TRBJ2-7,NA,NA,TRBV7-2,TGTGCCAGCAGCTTAGGGATCGGGGGCACCTACGAGCAGTACTTC,CASSLGIGGTYEQYF
TRBJ1-1,NA,many,TRBV20-1,TGCAGTGCTAGGCCCCTCGGGGCACCCATGAACACTGAAGCTTTCTTT,CSARPLGAPMNTEAFF
TRBJ1-1,NA,NA,TRBV3-1,TGTGCCAGCAGCCCCTTAAGGAACACTGAAGCTTTCTTT,CASSPLRNTEAFF
TRBJ2-7,NA,many,TRBV20-1,TGCAGTGCTAGCGATCTGACCTACGAGCAGTACTTC,CSASDLTYEQYF
TRBJ2-7,TRBD2,many,TRBV19,TGTGCCAGTAGTATAGCAACTAGCGGCACCTACGAGCAGTACTTC,CASSIATSGTYEQYF
TRBJ2-7,NA,NA,TRBV7-3,TGTGCCAGCAGCTACTACCTGGGTAGGGCCTACGAGAAGTACTTC,CASSYYLGRAYEKYF
TRBJ2-1,TRBD2,NA,TRBV5-1,TGCGCCAGCAGCCCATCCGGGACTATGAACAATGAGCAGTTCTTC,CASSPSGTMNNEQFF
TRBJ1-4,NA,many,TRBV20-1,TGCAGTGCTAGACAGACCTACTCCGAAAAACTGTTTTTT,CSARQTYSEKLFF
TRBJ1-2,NA,NA,TRBV20-1,TGCAGTGCTAGAGATGGCTACACCTTC,CSARDGYTF
TRBJ2-3,TRBD2,many,TRBV20-1,TGCAGTGCGTCCGGGACTAGCGGGATCGGTAGCACAGATACGCAGTATTTT,CSASGTSGIGSTDTQYF
TRBJ1-6,NA,medium-sized,TRBV6-6,TGTGCCAGCAGTTACGTAAGAGTTAGCCCCAAAAGCTCCTATAATTCACCCCTCCACTTT,CASSYVRVSPKSSYNSPLHF